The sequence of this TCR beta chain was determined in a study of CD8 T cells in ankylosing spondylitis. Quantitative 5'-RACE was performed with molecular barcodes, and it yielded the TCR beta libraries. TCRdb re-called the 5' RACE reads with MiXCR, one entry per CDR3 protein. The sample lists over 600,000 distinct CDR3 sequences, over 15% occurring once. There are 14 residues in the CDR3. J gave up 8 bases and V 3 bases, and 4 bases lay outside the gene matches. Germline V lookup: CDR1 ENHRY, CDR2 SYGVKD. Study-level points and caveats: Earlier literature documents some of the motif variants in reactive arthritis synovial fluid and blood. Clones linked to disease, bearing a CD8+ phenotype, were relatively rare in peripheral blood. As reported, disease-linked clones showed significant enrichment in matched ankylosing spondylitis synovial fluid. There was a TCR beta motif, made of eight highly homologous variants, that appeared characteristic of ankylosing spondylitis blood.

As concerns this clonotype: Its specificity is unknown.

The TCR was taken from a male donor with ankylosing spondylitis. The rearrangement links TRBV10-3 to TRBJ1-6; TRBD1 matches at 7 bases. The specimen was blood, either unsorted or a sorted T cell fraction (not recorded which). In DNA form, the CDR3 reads TGTGCCATCAGTGAACAGGGGTTTGATTCACCCCTCCACTTT. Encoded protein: CAISEQGFDSPLHF.